The sequence of this TCR beta chain was determined in a study of shared clonotypes between healthy human individuals (dated by TCRdb to about 2020). Study-level background: A couple of women and three men aged 18 to 49 years were included in the cohort. Blood TCR repertoires of about five healthy adults were deeply sequenced to estimate repertoire size and the extent of clonotype sharing between individuals. Libraries were prepared and TCR repertoires were sequenced by different laboratories using diverse techniques, in order to increase sequencing depth and limit assay-specific biases. Leukapheresis yielded between about 0.9 and 8.9 billion PBMCs per donor. Per donor, three plates each were used for CD4 naive and CD4 memory, two for CD8 naive, and one for CD8 memory. Summary of the overall study and its limitations: Because the study included a small number of donors, the genetic and exposure-history diversity represented was limited. Even with the large sequencing depth, rarefaction of the sorted-subset datasets indicated that sequencing was incomplete. Larger estimated clonotype richness was generally found for naive subsets than for memory subsets. Pairwise subsampling indicated that sequencing depth was expected to affect the degree of clonotype sharing among donors. Sampling was restricted to blood, and TCR repertoires in tissue are likely to differ from TCR repertoires in blood. Compared with non-shared clonotypes, clonotypes shared by all four sorted-subset donors had higher generation probabilities. About 4.5% of naive CD4, around 4% of naive CD8, about 2.4% of memory CD4, and 0.4% of memory CD8 clonotypes were shared across a handful of donors.

To note about this clone: Which antigen it targets is not known. Within one base of it there is no much larger clone, and no base qualities were kept.

TCR CDR3 regions were amplified from genomic DNA by multiplex PCR using the deep immunoSEQ assay. Extracted genomic DNA from each cell subset was spread evenly across all wells of several immunoSEQ 96-well plates, with each plate serving as a replicate. For sorted subsets, approximately 210 ng genomic DNA, equal to about 30,000 T cell genomes, was loaded into each replicate PCR. Purified libraries were quantified with a Qubit 3.0 fluorometer, sized on a Bioanalyzer 2100, and re-quantified with the KAPA Library Quantification kit. Every immunoSEQ 96-well plate was sequenced on a separate single-read 150-cycle Illumina NextSeq 550 flow cell. The source study handled its data this way. Because the immunoSEQ output held only junctional sequences and lacked quality scores, the filtering could not match the filtering applied to full-length reads. Sequences were annotated with PyIR, a Python wrapper for IgBLAST v1.9, using IMGT germline references to assign V/J genes and CDR3. Any read was removed if the V/J assignment was weak (E-value above 1e-6), the CDR3 was missing, or the read contained stop codons, out-of-frame junctions, or ambiguous translated residues. V3J clonotypes were defined as sequences sharing an identical inferred V gene, J gene, and CDR3 amino acid sequence. To compute the percentage overlap between repertoires, the number of shared unique clonotypes was divided by the size of the smaller repertoire. Repertoire richness was assessed with RTK rarefaction, the Chao1 estimator, and Recon v2.1 estimates of unobserved clonotypes. Generation probabilities were computed with OLGA for all TCRbeta clonotypes obtained by the gDNA method from several donors. TCRdb took over this immuneACCESS table, retaining in-frame rearrangements with V and J assigned. Such tables are incomplete; in checked studies, under half of the missing clones stem from an unresolved V gene, and the remainder is unexplained. From that table come the V and J calls and clone size; the DNA was used to work out D and trimming. Recorded for this sample are some 2,100,000 clones; 90% to 97% of them occurred a single time. The top ten hold less than 0.15% of the sample.

The donors were healthy, HIV-negative adults with no recently reported acute infections or vaccinations. Every donor was a Caucasian adult living in Nashville, Tennessee, USA. CD4+ T cells were enriched by magnetic negative selection; naive cells were then positively selected on CD45RA, and the negative fraction formed the memory subset. Blood was collected by leukapheresis, and PBMCs were isolated by Ficoll-Histopaque density gradient centrifugation and then cryopreserved in liquid nitrogen vapor phase. Analytical flow cytometry was used to check the purity and quantity of every magnetically sorted T cell population. From each sorted fraction, genomic DNA was isolated and quantified by UV absorbance on a Nanodrop 2000c. The sample consisted of naive CD4+ T cells sorted from blood. According to the study, the label for this sample's cell subset or site signals: CD45RA+ positively selected. The receptor was isolated from a man between 18 and 35 years old in good health.

The CDR3 region has the sequence CATSRDRTSVYTDTQYF. In nucleotides, the sequence is TGTGCCACCAGCAGAGATCGGACTAGCGTATACACAGATACGCAGTATTTT. The chain was built from TRBV15 and TRBJ2-3, with 9 middle bases fitting TRBD2. V is cut back by 0 bases and J by 2 bases, with 6 bases in the junction unmatched. The CDR3 starts with the cysteine, ends with the phenylalanine, and has 17 residues. The only DNA kept is the CDR3, 51 bases in frame from the first base. CDR1 and CDR2 are read off the germline V gene (reference sequence) as LNHNV and YYDKDF. The full variable domain, completed from the reference TRBV15 and TRBJ2-3 proteins outside the CDR3, reads DAMVIQNPRYQVTQFGKPVTLSCSQTLNHNVMYWYQQKSSQAPKLLFHYYDKDFNNEADTPDNFQSRRPNTSFCFLDIRSPGLGDTAMYLCATSRDRTSVYTDTQYFGPGTRLTVL.